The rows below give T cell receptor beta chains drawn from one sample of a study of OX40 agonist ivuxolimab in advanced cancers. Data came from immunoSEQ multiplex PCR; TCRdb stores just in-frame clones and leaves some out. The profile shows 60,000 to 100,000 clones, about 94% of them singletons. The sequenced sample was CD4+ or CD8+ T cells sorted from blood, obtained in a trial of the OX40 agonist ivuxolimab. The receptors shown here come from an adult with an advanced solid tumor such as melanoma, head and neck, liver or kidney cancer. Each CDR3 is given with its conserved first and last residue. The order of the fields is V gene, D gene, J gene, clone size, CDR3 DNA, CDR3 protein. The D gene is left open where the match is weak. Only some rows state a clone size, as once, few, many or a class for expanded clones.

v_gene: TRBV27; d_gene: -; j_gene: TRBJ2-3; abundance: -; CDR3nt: TGTGCCAGCGGCCCCGGGACGTCTATCACAGATACGCAGTATTTT; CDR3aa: CASGPGTSITDTQYF
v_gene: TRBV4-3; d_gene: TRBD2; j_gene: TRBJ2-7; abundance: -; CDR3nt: TGCGCCAGCAGCCAAGTAGGGTGGAGCGGGAGAGAAGTGGGAGAGCAGTACTTC; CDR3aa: CASSQVGWSGREVGEQYF
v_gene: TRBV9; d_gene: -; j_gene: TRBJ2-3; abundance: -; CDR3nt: TGTGCCAGCAGCATTAGCGGCAGCACAGATACGCAGTATTTT; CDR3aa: CASSISGSTDTQYF
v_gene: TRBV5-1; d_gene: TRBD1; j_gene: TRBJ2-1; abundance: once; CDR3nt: TGCGCCAGCAGCTTTCAGTTGGGACAGGGGGCGCCCAATGAGCAGTTCTTC; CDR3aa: CASSFQLGQGAPNEQFF
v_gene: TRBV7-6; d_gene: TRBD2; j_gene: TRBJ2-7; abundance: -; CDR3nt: TGTGCCAGCAACCCTAGCGGGGGGTTTTCCTACGAGCAGTACTTC; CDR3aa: CASNPSGGFSYEQYF
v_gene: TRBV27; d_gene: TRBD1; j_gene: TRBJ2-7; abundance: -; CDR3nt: TGTGCCAGCAGCCTCTCCGGGACAGGGCCTTACGAGCAGTACTTC; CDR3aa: CASSLSGTGPYEQYF
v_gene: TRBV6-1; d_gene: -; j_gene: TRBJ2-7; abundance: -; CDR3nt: TGTGCCAGCAGTACCATAGACAGCGACACCTACGAGCAGTACTTC; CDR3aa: CASSTIDSDTYEQYF
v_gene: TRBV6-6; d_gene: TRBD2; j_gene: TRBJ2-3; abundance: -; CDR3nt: TGTGCCAGCAGTTACAGCGGGACTAGCTTCGATTTT; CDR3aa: CASSYSGTSFDF
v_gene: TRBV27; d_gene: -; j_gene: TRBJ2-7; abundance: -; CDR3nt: TGTGCCAGCAGTTTCCAGGGCTCCTACGAGCAGTACTTC; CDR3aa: CASSFQGSYEQYF
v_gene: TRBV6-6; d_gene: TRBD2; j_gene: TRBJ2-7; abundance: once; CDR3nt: TGTGCCAGCATCCGGGACTATCTTTCCTACGAGCAGTACTTC; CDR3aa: CASIRDYLSYEQYF
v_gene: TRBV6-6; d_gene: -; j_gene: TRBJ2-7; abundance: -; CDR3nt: TGTGCCAGCAGTAATACAGAGACAGCTTACTCCTACGAGCAGTACTTC; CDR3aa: CASSNTETAYSYEQYF
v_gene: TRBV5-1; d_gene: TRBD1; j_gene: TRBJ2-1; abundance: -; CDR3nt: TGCGCCAGCAGCCCGGGGACAGGGGGCAACTACAATGAGCAGTTCTTC; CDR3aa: CASSPGTGGNYNEQFF
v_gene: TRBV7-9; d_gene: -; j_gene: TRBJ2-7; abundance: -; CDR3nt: TGTGCCAGCAGCCCCATAACAGGGAGAGGCTCCTACGAGCAGTACTTC; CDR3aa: CASSPITGRGSYEQYF
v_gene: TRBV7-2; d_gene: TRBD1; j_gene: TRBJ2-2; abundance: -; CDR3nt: TGTGCCAGCAGCATTCAGCCCGGGACAGGGGCCTTTAACACCGGGGAGCTGTTTTTT; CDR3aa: CASSIQPGTGAFNTGELFF
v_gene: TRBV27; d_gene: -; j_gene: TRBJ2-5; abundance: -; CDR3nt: TGTGCCAGCAGTTCATGGACGGCCCAAGAGACCCAGTACTTC; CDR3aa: CASSSWTAQETQYF
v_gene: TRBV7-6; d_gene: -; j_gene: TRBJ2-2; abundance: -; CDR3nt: TGTGCCAGCAGCCCCCCGGCTGACACCGGGGAGCTGTTTTTT; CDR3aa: CASSPPADTGELFF
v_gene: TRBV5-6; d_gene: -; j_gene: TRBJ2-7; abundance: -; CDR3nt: TGTGCCAGCAGCTTGGGGCAGGTCGGATCCTACGAGCAGTACTTC; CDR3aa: CASSLGQVGSYEQYF
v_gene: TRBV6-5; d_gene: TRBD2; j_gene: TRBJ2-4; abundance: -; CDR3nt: TGTGCCAGCAGTTACGGGTCGGGAGGGACTGGAAACATTCAGTACTTC; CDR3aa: CASSYGSGGTGNIQYF
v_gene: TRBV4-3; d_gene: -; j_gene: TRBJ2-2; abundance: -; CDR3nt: TGCGCCGCCGGGTCCGGGGGAAACACCGGGGAGCTGTTTTTT; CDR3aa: CAAGSGGNTGELFF
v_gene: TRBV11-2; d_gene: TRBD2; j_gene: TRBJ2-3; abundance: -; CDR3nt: TGTGCCAGCAGCTTAGGACTAGCGGGAGTAAGGACAGATACGCAGTATTTT; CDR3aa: CASSLGLAGVRTDTQYF
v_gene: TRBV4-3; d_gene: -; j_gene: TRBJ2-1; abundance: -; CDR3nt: TGCGCCAGCAGCCAAGCAAGTGGGCTCGGCTACAATGAGCAGTTCTTC; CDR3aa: CASSQASGLGYNEQFF
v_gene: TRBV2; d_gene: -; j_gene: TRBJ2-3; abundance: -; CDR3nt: TGTGCCAGCAGGGGCCTGGGCAGCACCCAAGGTGCAGATACGCAGTATTTT; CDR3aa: CASRGLGSTQGADTQYF
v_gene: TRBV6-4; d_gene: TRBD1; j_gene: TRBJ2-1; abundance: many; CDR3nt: TGTGCCAGCAGCGACAGGGGGGTTACTAATGAGCAGTTCTTC; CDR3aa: CASSDRGVTNEQFF
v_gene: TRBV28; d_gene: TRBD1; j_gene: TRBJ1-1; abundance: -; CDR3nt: TGTGCCAGCAGTCATCACAGGGGGCTGAATACTGAAGCTTTCTTT; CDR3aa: CASSHHRGLNTEAFF
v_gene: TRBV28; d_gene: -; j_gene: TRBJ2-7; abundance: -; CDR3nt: TGTGCCAGCAGTTTTTATTCAGGGGGGTACGAGCAGTACTTC; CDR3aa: CASSFYSGGYEQYF
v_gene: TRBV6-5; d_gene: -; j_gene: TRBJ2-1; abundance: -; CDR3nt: TGTGCCAGCAGTTACCTCGGGAGATCCTACGATGAGCAGTTCTTC; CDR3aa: CASSYLGRSYDEQFF
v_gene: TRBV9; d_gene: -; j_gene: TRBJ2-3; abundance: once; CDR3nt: TGTGCCAGCAGCGCGGACAGAACTTACGATAGCACAGATACGCAGTATTTT; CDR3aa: CASSADRTYDSTDTQYF
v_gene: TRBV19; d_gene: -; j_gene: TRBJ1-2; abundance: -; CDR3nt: TGTGCCAGTAGCCTTGAGGGAGGGTACTATGGCTACACCTTC; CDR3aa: CASSLEGGYYGYTF
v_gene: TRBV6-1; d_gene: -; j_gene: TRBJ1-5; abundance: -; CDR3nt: TGTGCCAGCAGTGAAGGAGGGTACAGTAGCAATCAGCCCCAGCATTTT; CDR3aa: CASSEGGYSSNQPQHF
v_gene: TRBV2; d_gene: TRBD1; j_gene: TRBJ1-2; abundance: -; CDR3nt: TGTGCCAGCAGGACGAAGGGGGCGGGTTTAGGCTACACCTTC; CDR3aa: CASRTKGAGLGYTF
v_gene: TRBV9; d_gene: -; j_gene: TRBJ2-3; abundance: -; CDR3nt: TGTGCCAGCAGCACACCCTTGGGGGGGGGCCCGGCAGATACGCAGTATTTT; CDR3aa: CASSTPLGGGPADTQYF
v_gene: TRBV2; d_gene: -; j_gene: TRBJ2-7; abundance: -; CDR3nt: TGTGCCGCGTCCGGGACACGGGACGAGCAGTACTTC; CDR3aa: CAASGTRDEQYF
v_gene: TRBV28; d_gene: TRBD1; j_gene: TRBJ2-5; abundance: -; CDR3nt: TGTGCCAGCAGTCTGGGGACAGGGGCTATCCAAGAGACCCAGTACTTC; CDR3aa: CASSLGTGAIQETQYF
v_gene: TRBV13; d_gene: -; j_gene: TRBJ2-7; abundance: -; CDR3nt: TGTGCCAGCAGCTTAGGAGGGTATCAGGGTAGGTCCTACGAGCAGTACTTC; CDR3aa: CASSLGGYQGRSYEQYF
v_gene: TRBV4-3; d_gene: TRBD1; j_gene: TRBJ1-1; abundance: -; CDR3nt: TGCGCCAGCAGCCAAGATGCGACAGGGCGAGACACTGAAGCTTTCTTT; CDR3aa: CASSQDATGRDTEAFF
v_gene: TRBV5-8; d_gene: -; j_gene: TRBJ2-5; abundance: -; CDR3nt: TGTGCCAGCAGCTTTTACGAGGGGGAAGAGACCCAGTACTTC; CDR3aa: CASSFYEGEETQYF
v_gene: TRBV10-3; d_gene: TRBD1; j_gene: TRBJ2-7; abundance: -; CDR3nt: TGTGCCATCAGTGAGTCAGGGACAGCCAACTACGAGCAGTACTTC; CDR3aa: CAISESGTANYEQYF
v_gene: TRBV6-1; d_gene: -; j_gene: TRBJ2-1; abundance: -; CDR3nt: TGTGCCAGCAGTGAAGCGCTTAGCAATGAGCAGTTCTTC; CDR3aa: CASSEALSNEQFF
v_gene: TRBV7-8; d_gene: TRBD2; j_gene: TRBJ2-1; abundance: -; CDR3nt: TGTGCCAGCAGTCGCATAGCGGGGGCGCAGGGGGATGAGCAGTTCTTC; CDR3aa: CASSRIAGAQGDEQFF
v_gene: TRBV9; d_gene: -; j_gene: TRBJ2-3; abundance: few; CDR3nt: TGTGCCAGCAGCGCTATACTCGACACAGATACGCAGTATTTT; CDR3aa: CASSAILDTDTQYF
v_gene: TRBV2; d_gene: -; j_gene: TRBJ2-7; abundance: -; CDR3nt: TGTGCCAGCAGTTGGAACCGGGACGGCGCCTCCTACGAGCAGTACTTC; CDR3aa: CASSWNRDGASYEQYF